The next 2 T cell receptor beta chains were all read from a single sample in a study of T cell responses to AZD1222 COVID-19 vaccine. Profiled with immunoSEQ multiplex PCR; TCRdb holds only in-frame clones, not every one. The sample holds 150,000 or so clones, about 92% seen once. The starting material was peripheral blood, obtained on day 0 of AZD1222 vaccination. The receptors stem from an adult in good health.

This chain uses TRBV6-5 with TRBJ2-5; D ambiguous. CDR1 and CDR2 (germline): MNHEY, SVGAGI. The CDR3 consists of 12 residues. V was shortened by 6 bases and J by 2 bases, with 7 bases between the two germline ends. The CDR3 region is CASRSTQETQYF. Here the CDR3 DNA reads TGTGCCAGCAGGTCCACTCAAGAGACCCAGTACTTC.

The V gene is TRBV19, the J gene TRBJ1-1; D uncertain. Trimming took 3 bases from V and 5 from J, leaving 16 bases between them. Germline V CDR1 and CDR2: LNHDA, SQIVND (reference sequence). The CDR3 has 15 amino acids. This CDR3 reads CASSIDHIRTTEAFF. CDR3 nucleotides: TGTGCCAGTAGTATCGACCACATACGAACGACTGAAGCTTTCTTT.